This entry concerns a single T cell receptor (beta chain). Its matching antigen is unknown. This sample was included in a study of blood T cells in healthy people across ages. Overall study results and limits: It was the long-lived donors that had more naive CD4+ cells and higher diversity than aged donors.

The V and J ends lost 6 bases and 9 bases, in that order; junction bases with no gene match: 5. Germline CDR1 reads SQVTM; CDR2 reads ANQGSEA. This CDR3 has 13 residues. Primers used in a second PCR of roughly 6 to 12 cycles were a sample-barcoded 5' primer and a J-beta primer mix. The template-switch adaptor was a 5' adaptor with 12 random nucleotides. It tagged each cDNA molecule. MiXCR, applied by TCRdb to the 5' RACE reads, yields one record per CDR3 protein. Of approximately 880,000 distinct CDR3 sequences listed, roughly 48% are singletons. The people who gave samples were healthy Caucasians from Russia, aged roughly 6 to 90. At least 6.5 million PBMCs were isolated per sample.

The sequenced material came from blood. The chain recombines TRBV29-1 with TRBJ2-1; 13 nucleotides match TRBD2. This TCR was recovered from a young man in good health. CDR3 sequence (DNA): TGCAGCGTCTTGGGACTAGCGGGAAGTGAGCAGTTCTTC. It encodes CSVLGLAGSEQFF.